This T cell receptor beta chain is from a study of graft-versus-host responses after intestinal transplantation. TCRdb's table, derived via immunoSEQ multiplex PCR, lists solely in-frame clones and lacks some. The sample has roughly 130,000 clones, around 90% seen once. With respect to this clone: The antigen remains undetermined.

The germline V gene has CDR1 GTSNPN and CDR2 SVGIG (reference sequence). The CDR3 sequence is 14 residues long. The V end lost 2 bases, the J end lost 6 bases, and 15 bases lay between the germline ends. The V gene is TRBV30, the J gene TRBJ2-3; possibly TRBD1 for D (6 bases). The sequence derives from a human donor who received an intestinal transplant. The sample here was unstimulated CD4+ T cells sorted from spleen or lymph node cells, taken before intestinal transplant. The CDR3 coding sequence is TGTGCCTGGAGTCGGCACCGTCAGGGGGATACGCAGTATTTT. Residues: CAWSRHRQGDTQYF. Variable domain in full (rest from reference TRBV30 and TRBJ2-3): SQTIHQWPATLVQPVGSPLSLECTVEGTSNPNLYWYRQAAGRGLQLLFYSVGIGQISSEVPQNLSASRPQDRQFILSSKKLLLSDSGFYLCAWSRHRQGDTQYFGPGTRLTVL.